This TCR beta chain was recovered during a study of OX40 agonist ivuxolimab in advanced cancers. Here immunoSEQ multiplex PCR was the method, and the copy in TCRdb shows in-frame clones only, minus some. The table records about 70,000 clones, around 90% of them present only once. As concerns this clone: Its target is not known.

Findings and limits, study-wide: Average numbers of expanded clones were greater in CD8+ T cells than in CD4+.

This CDR3 has 13 residues. Trimming stripped 5 bases from V and 5 bases from J, with 13 bases between. CDR1 and CDR2 (germline): SNHLY, FYNNEI. The gene calls are TRBV2 and TRBJ2-7, with a tentative D call TRBD1 (6 bases). The clonotype originates from an adult with an advanced solid tumor such as melanoma, head and neck, liver or kidney cancer. Specimen: CD4+ or CD8+ T cells sorted from blood, collected in a trial of the OX40 agonist ivuxolimab. CDR3: CASSTGTTHEQYF. The CDR3 nucleotides read TGTGCCAGCAGTACCGGGACAACCCACGAGCAGTACTTC. Full variable domain (outside the CDR3, taken from reference TRBV2 and TRBJ2-7): EPEVTQTPSHQVTQMGQEVILRCVPISNHLYFYWYRQILGQKVEFLVSFYNNEISEKSEIFDDQFSVERPDGSNFTLKIRSTKLEDSAMYFCASSTGTTHEQYFGPGTRLTVT.